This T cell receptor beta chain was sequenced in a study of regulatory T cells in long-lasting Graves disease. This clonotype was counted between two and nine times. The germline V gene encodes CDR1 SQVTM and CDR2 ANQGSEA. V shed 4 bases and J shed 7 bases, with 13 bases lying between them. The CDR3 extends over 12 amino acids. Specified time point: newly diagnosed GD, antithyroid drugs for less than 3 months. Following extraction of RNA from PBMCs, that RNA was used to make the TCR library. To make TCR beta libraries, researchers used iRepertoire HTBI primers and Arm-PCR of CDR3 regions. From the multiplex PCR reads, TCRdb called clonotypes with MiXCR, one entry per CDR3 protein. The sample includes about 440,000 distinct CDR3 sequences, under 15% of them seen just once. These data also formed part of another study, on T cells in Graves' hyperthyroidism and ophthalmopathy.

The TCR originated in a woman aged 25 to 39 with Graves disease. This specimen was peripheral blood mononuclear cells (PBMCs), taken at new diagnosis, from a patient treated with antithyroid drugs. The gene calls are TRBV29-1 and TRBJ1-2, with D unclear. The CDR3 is CSVGSADGGYTF. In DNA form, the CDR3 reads TGCAGCGTTGGCAGCGCTGACGGTGGCTACACCTTC.